Following are 15 T cell receptor beta chains from one sample sequenced in a study of blood T cell repertoires in COVID-19. Data came from immunoSEQ multiplex PCR; TCRdb stores just in-frame clones and leaves some out. The repertoire holds about 34,000 clones, with roughly 87% as singletons. Input material: peripheral blood. These receptors came from a man aged 80 or over with acute or convalescent COVID-19.

The gene calls are TRBV29-1 and TRBJ1-2; 7 positions agree with TRBD1. Germline V gives CDR1 SQVTM, CDR2 ANQGSEA. This CDR3 has 13 residues. V dropped 5 bases and J dropped 4; count of bases not matched to a gene: 7. The CDR3 sequence: CSVSGQSPYGYTF. The CDR3 nucleotides read TGCAGCGTTTCGGGACAGAGCCCCTATGGCTACACCTTC.

The chain couples TRBV5-1 to TRBJ2-5, with D unresolved. Germline CDR1 is SGHRS and CDR2 is YFSETQ. This CDR3 region has 14 residues. Trimming took off 0 bases at V and 0 bases at J, with 6 bases between the two ends. The CDR3 is CASSLGVYQETQYF. The CDR3 DNA sequence: TGCGCCAGCAGCTTGGGCGTGTACCAAGAGACCCAGTACTTC. The variable domain in full, completed from reference TRBV5-1 and TRBJ2-5, reads KAGVTQTPRYLIKTRGQQVTLSCSPISGHRSVSWYQQTPGQGLQFLFEYFSETQRNKGNFPGRFSGRQFSNSRSEMNVSTLELGDSALYLCASSLGVYQETQYFGPGTRLLVL.

This chain joins TRBV19 and TRBJ2-2; the D gene is possibly TRBD2 (5 bases). This CDR3 contains 17 residues. V lost 6 bases and J 5 bases, leaving 22 bases between the germline ends. Per germline, CDR1 LNHDA and CDR2 SQIVND (reference sequence). CDR3 in amino acids: CASRPRAGPTGTGELFF. CDR3 nucleotides: TGTGCCAGTAGACCTAGGGCGGGCCCGACGGGAACCGGGGAGCTGTTTTTT.

The chain employs TRBV12-3 or TRBV12-4 and TRBJ1-3; D possibly corresponds to TRBD1 (5 bases). This CDR3 region has 12 residues. V gave up 7 bases and J gave up 8 bases, with 12 bases separating them. The CDR3 spells CASTPLGDTIYF. The CDR3 DNA follows: TGTGCCAGCACCCCTTTAGGGGACACCATATATTTT.

This chain connects TRBV7-8 to TRBJ1-1, with D possibly matching TRBD1 (6 bases). Per germline, CDR1 SGHVS and CDR2 FQNEAQ. The CDR3 totals 14 residues. V was pared by 5 bases and J by 4 bases, with 14 bases between. The CDR3 nucleotides read TGTGCCAGCAGCATACAGGGAATCGGCACTGAAGCTTTCTTT. Protein sequence: CASSIQGIGTEAFF.

This chain links TRBV19 with TRBJ1-5; no definite D call. V was trimmed by 5 bases and J by 7 bases, leaving 9 bases between them. CDR1 is LNHDA, CDR2 SQIVND, per germline (reference sequence). The CDR3 spans 12 residues. In nucleotides, the CDR3 is TGTGCCAGTAGTTCCTCGGGGCAGCCCCAGCATTTT. Residues: CASSSSGQPQHF.

This sequence joins TRBV16 and TRBJ1-3, with D possibly TRBD1 on 6 matching bases. CDR3 length equals 19 residues. V was clipped by 4 bases and J by 0 bases, with 22 bases between them. Germline V CDR1 and CDR2: KGHSY, FQNENV. The CDR3 loop is CASSPSGGWRQHSGNTIYF. CDR3 bases: TGTGCCAGCAGCCCGTCGGGGGGCTGGCGCCAACACTCTGGAAACACCATATATTTT. The full variable domain, rest sourced from reference TRBV16 and TRBJ1-3, is GEEVAQTPKHLVRGEGQKAKLYCAPIKGHSYVFWYQQVLKNEFKFLISFQNENVFDETGMPKERFSAKCLPNSPCSLEIQATKLEDSAVYFCASSPSGGWRQHSGNTIYFGEGSWLTVV.

The V gene is TRBV2, the J gene TRBJ1-4; TRBD1 matches 7 bases. In germline, CDR1 is SNHLY, CDR2 FYNNEI. The CDR3 sequence is 15 residues long. Trimming cost V 5 bases and J 5 bases; bases outside gene matches: 8. This CDR3 is CASSPTTGSNEKLFF. The CDR3, as DNA: TGTGCCAGCAGTCCTACGACAGGGTCAAATGAAAAACTGTTTTTT.

The chain has TRBV2 and TRBJ2-1, with 10 bases matching TRBD2. The CDR3 is made up of 15 amino acids. CDR1 and CDR2 (germline): SNHLY, FYNNEI. Trimming at V came to 4 bases and at J to 7 bases, leaving 7 bases not matched to a gene. The CDR3 sequence is CASSVRPSGGNEQFF. The CDR3 DNA reads TGTGCCAGCAGTGTTCGCCCTAGCGGGGGAAATGAGCAGTTCTTC.

This clone has only one observation. This chain uses TRBV27 with TRBJ2-7, with 8 positions matching TRBD1. Germline loops: CDR1 MNHEY, CDR2 SMNVEV (reference sequence). There are 15 residues in the CDR3. V lost 2 bases, J lost 4 bases, and 7 bases stayed unmatched. The CDR3 loop is CASSLAGQDMYEQYF. Here the CDR3 DNA reads TGTGCCAGCAGTTTAGCGGGACAGGACATGTACGAGCAGTACTTC.

The chain combines TRBV30 with TRBJ1-5, with 11 nucleotides matching TRBD1. CDR1 is GTSNPN, CDR2 SVGIG, per germline (reference sequence). The CDR3 runs to 16 residues. V trimming: 0 bases; J trimming: 6 bases; junction bases outside the gene matches: 7. The CDR3 loop reads CAWSVRGTGGVQPQHF. The CDR3, as DNA: TGTGCCTGGAGTGTAAGGGGGACAGGGGGAGTTCAGCCCCAGCATTTT.

This chain uses TRBV5-1 with TRBJ1-3; the D gene is possibly TRBD1 (6 bases). Germline V lookup: CDR1 SGHRS, CDR2 YFSETQ. V was shortened by 0 bases and J by 3 bases, with 10 bases between the two germline ends. This CDR3 is built from 15 residues. The CDR3 coding sequence is TGCGCCAGCAGCTTGGACGGGGGGCTTGGAAACACCATATATTTT. This codes for CASSLDGGLGNTIYF.

The genes are TRBV10-3 and TRBJ2-7; 7 bases agree with TRBD1. This CDR3 spans 13 amino acids. V dropped 9 bases and J dropped 3; count of bases not matched to a gene: 8. Germline assignment: CDR1 ENHRY and CDR2 SYGVKD. DNA of the CDR3: TGTGCCATTAGGGGACAGCAAAACTACGAGCAGTACTTC. This gives the protein CAIRGQQNYEQYF.

The chain is built from TRBV27 and TRBJ2-1, with TRBD2 identical over 8 bases. The trim removed 7 bases at V and 8 bases at J, leaving 7 bases unmatched. The CDR3 contains 13 residues. Germline loops: CDR1 MNHEY, CDR2 SMNVEV (reference sequence). The CDR3 DNA reads TGTGCCAGCAACCGGGGGGGAATGGATGAGCAGTTCTTC. This gives the protein CASNRGGMDEQFF.

This chain joins TRBV10-2 and TRBJ1-1, with 7 bases matching TRBD1. This CDR3 has 14 amino acids. With 5 bases clipped from V and 5 bases from J, the junction kept 8 bases outside the gene matches. Germline-derived CDR1 and CDR2 are WSHSY and SAAADI. This CDR3 reads CASSPGGTGTEAFF. CDR3 nucleotide sequence: TGCGCCAGCAGTCCAGGGGGGACGGGGACTGAAGCTTTCTTT.